Given below is one T cell receptor beta chain in context. Its antigen is as yet unknown. This CDR3 has 12 residues. Per germline, CDR1 SGHAT and CDR2 FQNNGV. Deletions cut 0 bases from V and 7 bases from J, with 7 bases between. The data originate from a study of T-cell reconstitution after alpha-beta-depleted transplantation in children. Notes on the study in general: The high TCRbeta diversity at day 60 in some patients came from surviving recipient T cells and thymic progenitors. Newly produced T cells mostly provided counts and TCRbeta diversity after one year, as hyperexpanded clones declined. Expanded graft clones numbering several hundred reportedly gave rise to alpha-beta T cells about two months after transplant.

TCRbeta library construction was performed incorporating unique molecular identifiers. TCRdb reprocessed the PCR reads with MiXCR, giving one entry per CDR3 protein. The top ten clones hold 14% of a sample with fewer than 700,000 distinct CDR3 sequences, roughly 23% of them seen once. Sequences were derived from PBMCs, mostly from graft donor cells, sampled 360 days after TCRalphabeta/CD19-depleted stem cell transplant. V usage is TRBV11-2 and J usage is TRBJ2-7; no clear D. The source is a boy under three years old who had a stem cell transplant for acute myeloid leukemia, so the T cells may come from the graft donor. The CDR3 DNA follows: TGTGCCAGCAGCTTAGATGTGGCGGAGCAGTACTTC. This codes for CASSLDVAEQYF.